This TCR beta chain was captured by sequencing in a study of CD8+ T cells in alopecia areata. Across the whole study: Tofacitinib dosing lasted 6 to 18 months, which was then followed by 6 months off drug.

Treatment meaning: oral pan-JAK inhibitor, 5-10 mg twice daily. V was clipped by 6 bases and J by 5 bases; unmatched bases: 9. The V gene's germline CDR1 is MNHNS and CDR2 SASEGT. There are 15 residues in the CDR3. Points from the study as a whole: Persistence during tofacitinib was seen for many expanded lesional clones in scalp and blood. The study found higher clonality in lesional than normal scalp, especially in alopecia totalis/universalis.

cDNA serving as the sequencing template came from extracted, reverse transcribed RNA. Sequencing used immunoSEQ multiplex PCR; TCRdb keeps in-frame clones, though not all of them. Among about 220,000 clones listed, under 75% were seen once. Worth noting for this clone: Its antigen is unknown.

The chain is built from TRBV6-1 and TRBJ2-3; 9 nucleotides agree with TRBD1. This TCR was sampled from a human donor with alopecia areata. This sample comprised CD4+ T cells sorted from blood, obtained at week 4, from a patient treated with tofacitinib. The CDR3 is CASRATQGAGDTQYF. As DNA, the CDR3 is TGTGCCAGCAGGGCGACACAGGGGGCAGGAGATACGCAGTATTTT.